The 4 T cell receptor beta chains presented below share a single source sample, sequenced in a study of regulatory T cells in long-lasting Graves disease listed by TCRdb under 2021. The time point tag for this specimen amounts to: newly diagnosed GD, antithyroid drugs for less than 3 months. RNA was extracted from PBMCs in TRIzol for both TCR sequencing and RNA sequencing. Library prep was done by multiplex PCR. The run used an Illumina HiSeq 4000. TCR beta libraries were built with iRepertoire HTBI primers and Arm-PCR amplification of CDR3 regions. TCRdb reprocessing: public reads trimmed at Q25 with fastp, clones called with MiXCR, in-frame beta chains kept. Each entry merges the rows of one CDR3 protein and shows their most common DNA and genes. In this sample the table shows approximately 300,000 distinct CDR3 sequences, more than 15% of which occur a single time. The top ten clones comprise less than 40% of the sample.

The sequences come from peripheral blood mononuclear cells (PBMCs), collected at new diagnosis, from a patient treated with antithyroid drugs. The receptors come from a female donor with Graves disease.

This clonotype was recorded many times. This chain joins TRBV6-2 or TRBV6-3 and TRBJ2-5; 9 bases are a match to TRBD1. From germline, CDR1 is MNHEY and CDR2 SVGEGT. This CDR3 is 13 amino acids long. With 8 bases clipped from V and 4 bases from J, the junction kept 5 bases outside the gene matches. CDR3 residues: CASDRGSAETQYF. CDR3 sequence (DNA): TGTGCCAGCGACAGGGGGAGTGCAGAGACCCAGTACTTC.

Only one count was recorded for this clonotype. The CDR3 nucleotides are TGTGCCAGCAGCTTACAGCGGGAGGGCTCAAATGAGCAGTTCTTC. Residues: CASSLQREGSNEQFF. This chain links TRBV11-2 with TRBJ2-1, with 10 positions matching TRBD2. Germline V CDR1 and CDR2: SGHAT, FQNNGV. The CDR3 extends over 15 amino acids. V lost 2 bases to trimming and J lost 7 bases; unmatched junction nucleotides: 5. The full variable domain, in which reference TRBV11-2 and TRBJ2-1 provide the parts outside the CDR3, is EAGVAQSPRYKIIEKRQSVAFWCNPISGHATLYWYQQILGQGPKLLIQFQNNGVVDDSQLPKDRFSAERLKGVDSTLKIQPAKLEDSAVYLCASSLQREGSNEQFFGPGTRLTVL.

This clonotype was found a few times. The chain combines TRBV6-1 with TRBJ1-5, with D unclear. The germline V and J ends were trimmed by 7 bases and 3 bases, with 10 bases remaining between them. Germline lookup yields CDR1 MNHNS and CDR2 SASEGT. This CDR3 spans 13 amino acids. CDR3 in DNA: TGTGCCAGCAATTCCCCTGACAATCAGCCCCAGCATTTT. Protein sequence: CASNSPDNQPQHF.

This clonotype was counted only a few times. The gene calls are TRBV19 and TRBJ2-2; TRBD2 matches at 9 bases. The V and J ends lost 1 base and 7 bases, in that order; junction bases with no gene match: 4. Germline CDR1 reads LNHDA; CDR2 reads SQIVND (reference sequence). The CDR3 totals 15 residues. This CDR3 is CASSIVAGANGELFF. Written as DNA, the CDR3 is TGTGCCAGTAGTATAGTAGCGGGAGCGAACGGGGAGCTGTTTTTT.